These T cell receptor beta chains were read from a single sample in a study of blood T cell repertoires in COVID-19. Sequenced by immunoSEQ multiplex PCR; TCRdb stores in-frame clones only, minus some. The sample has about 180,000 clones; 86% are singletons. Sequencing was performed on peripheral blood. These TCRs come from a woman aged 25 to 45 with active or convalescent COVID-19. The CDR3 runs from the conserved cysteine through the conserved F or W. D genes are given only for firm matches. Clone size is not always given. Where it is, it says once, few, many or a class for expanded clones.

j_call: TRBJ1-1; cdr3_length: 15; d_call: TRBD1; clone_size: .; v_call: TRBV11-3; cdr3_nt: TGTGCCAGCAGCCTAAAGGGACAGATGAACACTGAAGCTTTCTTT; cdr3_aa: CASSLKGQMNTEAFF
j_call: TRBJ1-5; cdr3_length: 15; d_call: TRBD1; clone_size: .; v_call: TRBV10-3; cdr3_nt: TGTGCCATCAGTGAGGACAGGGTCGAGGATCAGCCCCAGCATTTT; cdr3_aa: CAISEDRVEDQPQHF
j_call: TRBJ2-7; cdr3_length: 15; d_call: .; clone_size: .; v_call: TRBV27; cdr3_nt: TGTGCCAGCAGTTGGGGACGGAGACTAGTAAACGAGCAGTACTTC; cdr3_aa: CASSWGRRLVNEQYF
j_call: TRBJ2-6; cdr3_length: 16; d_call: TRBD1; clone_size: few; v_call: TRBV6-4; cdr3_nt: TGTGCCAGCAGTGAGTCAGGGGGCTCTGGGGCCAACGTCCTGACTTTC; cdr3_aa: CASSESGGSGANVLTF
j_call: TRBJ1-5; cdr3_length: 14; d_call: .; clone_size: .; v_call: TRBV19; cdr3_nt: TGTGCCAGTGGCGAGAGGGTCCTTAATCAGCCCCAGCATTTT; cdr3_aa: CASGERVLNQPQHF
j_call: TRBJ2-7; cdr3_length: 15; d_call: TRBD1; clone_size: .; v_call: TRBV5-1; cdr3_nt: TGCGCCAGCAGCTTGGGACAGGGGCTCCTCTACGAGCAGTACTTC; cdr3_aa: CASSLGQGLLYEQYF
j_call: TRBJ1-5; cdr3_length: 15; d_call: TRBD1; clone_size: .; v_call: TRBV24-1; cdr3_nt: TGTGCCACCAGTGATCCCCGAGGGGGCCCTGGGCCCCAGCATTTT; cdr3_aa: CATSDPRGGPGPQHF
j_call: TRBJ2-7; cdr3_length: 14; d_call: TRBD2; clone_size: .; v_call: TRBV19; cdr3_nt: TGTGCCAGTAGGCGGGAGGGAAGGGACTACGAGCAGTACTTC; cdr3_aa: CASRREGRDYEQYF
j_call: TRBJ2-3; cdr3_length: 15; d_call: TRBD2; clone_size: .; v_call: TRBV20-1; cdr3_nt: TGCAGTGCTAGTAGGTTAGCGGGTGATTTAGGTACGCAGTATTTT; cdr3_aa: CSASRLAGDLGTQYF
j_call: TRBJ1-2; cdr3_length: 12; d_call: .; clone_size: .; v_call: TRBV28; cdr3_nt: TGTGCCAGCAGGCCCCCCGGGGTAGGCTACACCTTC; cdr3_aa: CASRPPGVGYTF
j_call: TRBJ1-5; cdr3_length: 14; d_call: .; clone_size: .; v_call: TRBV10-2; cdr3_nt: TGCGCCAGCAGGACTGGAGGTAGCAATCAGCCCCAGCATTTT; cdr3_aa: CASRTGGSNQPQHF
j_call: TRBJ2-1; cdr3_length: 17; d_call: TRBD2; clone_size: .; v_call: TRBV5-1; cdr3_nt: TGCGCCAGCAGCTTGGCATCCCTAGCGGGTGTTCTCAATGAGCAGTTCTTC; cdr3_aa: CASSLASLAGVLNEQFF
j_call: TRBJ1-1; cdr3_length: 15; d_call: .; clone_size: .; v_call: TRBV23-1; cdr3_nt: TGCGCCAGCAGTTCGTGGACAGTTGAAGCCACTGAAGCTTTCTTT; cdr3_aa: CASSSWTVEATEAFF
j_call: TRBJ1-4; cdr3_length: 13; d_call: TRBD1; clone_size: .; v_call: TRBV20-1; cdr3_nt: TGCAGTGCTAGTAGGGACAGGAATGAAAAACTGTTTTTT; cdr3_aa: CSASRDRNEKLFF
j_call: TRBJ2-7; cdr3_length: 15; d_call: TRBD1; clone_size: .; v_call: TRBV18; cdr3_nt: TGTGCCAGCTCACCCGGGACAGGGACGCCGTACGAGCAGTACTTC; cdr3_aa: CASSPGTGTPYEQYF
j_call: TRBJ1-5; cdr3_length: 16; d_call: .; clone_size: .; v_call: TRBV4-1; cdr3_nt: TGCGCCAGCAGCCAACAGAGGGAATTCGGCAATCAGCCCCAGCATTTT; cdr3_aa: CASSQQREFGNQPQHF
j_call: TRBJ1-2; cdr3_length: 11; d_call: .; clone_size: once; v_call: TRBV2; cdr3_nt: TGTGCCAGCAGCTACCATGATGGCTACACCTTC; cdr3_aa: CASSYHDGYTF
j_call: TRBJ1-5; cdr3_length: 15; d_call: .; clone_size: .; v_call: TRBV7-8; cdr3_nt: TGTGCCAGCGCGCTCGGGGAGACACAGAATCAGCCCCAGCATTTT; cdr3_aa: CASALGETQNQPQHF
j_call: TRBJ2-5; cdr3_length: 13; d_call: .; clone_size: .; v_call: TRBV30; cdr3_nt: TGTGCCTGGAACCGACAGGTACAAGAGACCCAGTACTTC; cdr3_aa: CAWNRQVQETQYF
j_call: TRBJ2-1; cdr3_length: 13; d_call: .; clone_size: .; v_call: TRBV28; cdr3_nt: TGTGCCAGCAGTTTATGGGCCTCCAATGAGCAGTTCTTC; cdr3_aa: CASSLWASNEQFF
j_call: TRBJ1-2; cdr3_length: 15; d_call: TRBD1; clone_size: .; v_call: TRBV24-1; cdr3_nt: TGTGCCACCAGTGATTGGGGGACAGGGGCCCTTGGCTACACCTTC; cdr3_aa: CATSDWGTGALGYTF
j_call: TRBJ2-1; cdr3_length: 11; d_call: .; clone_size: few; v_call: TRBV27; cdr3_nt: TGTGCCAGCGGCCTCTACAATGAGCAGTTCTTC; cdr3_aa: CASGLYNEQFF
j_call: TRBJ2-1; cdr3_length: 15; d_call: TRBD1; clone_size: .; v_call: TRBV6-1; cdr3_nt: TGTGCCAGCAGTGAAGGACAGGGTGGGGGCTATGAGCAGTTCTTC; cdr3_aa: CASSEGQGGGYEQFF
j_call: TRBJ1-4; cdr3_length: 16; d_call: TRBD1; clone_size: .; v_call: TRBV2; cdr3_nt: TGTGCCAGCAGCCGACAGGGGATTTGGTTAAATGAAAAACTGTTTTTT; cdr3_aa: CASSRQGIWLNEKLFF
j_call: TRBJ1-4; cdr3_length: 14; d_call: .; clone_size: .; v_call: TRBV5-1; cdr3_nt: TGCGCCAGCAGTCTGGGGGCGCGGGATGAAAAACTGTTTTTT; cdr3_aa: CASSLGARDEKLFF
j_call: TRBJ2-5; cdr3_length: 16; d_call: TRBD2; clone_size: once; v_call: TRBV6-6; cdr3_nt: TGTGCCAGCAGTATCCGGACTAGCGGGTTACAAGAGACCCAGTACTTC; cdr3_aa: CASSIRTSGLQETQYF
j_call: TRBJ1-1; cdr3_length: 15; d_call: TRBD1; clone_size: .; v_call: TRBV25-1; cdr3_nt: TGTGCCAGCAGTGAATGGGACAGGGAAAACACTGAAGCTTTCTTT; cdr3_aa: CASSEWDRENTEAFF
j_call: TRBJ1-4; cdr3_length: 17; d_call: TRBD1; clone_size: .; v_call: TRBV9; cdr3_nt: TGTGCCAGCAGCGAGTTAACAGGGGGATCGACTAATGAAAAACTGTTTTTT; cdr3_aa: CASSELTGGSTNEKLFF
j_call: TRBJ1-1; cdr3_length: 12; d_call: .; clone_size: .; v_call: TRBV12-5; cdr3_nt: TGTGCTAGTGGCGGAGGGCCGGGCGGGGCTTTCTTT; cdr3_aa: CASGGGPGGAFF
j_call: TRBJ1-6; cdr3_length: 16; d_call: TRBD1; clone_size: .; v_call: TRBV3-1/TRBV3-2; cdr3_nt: TGTGCCAGCAGCCGACCGACAGGGGTGGTTCATTCACCCCTCCACTTT; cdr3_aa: CASSRPTGVVHSPLHF
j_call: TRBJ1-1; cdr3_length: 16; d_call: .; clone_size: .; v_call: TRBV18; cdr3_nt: TGTGCCAGCTCAGTTTTGAGCGCGGGTGTTGACACTGAAGCTTTCTTT; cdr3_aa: CASSVLSAGVDTEAFF
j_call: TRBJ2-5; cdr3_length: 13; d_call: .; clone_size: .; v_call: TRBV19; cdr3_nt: TGTGCCAGTAGTTTCTCTAGCGCTGAGACCCAGTACTTC; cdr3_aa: CASSFSSAETQYF
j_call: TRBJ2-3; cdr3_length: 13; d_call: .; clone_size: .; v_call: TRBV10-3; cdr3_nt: TGTGCCATCAGTGGGGGCGACACAGATACGCAGTATTTT; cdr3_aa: CAISGGDTDTQYF
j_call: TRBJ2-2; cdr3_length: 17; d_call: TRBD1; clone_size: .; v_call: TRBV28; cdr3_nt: TGTGCCAGCAGTTTAGAGCCGACAGGGAGTAGCGCCGGGGAGCTGTTTTTT; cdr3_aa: CASSLEPTGSSAGELFF
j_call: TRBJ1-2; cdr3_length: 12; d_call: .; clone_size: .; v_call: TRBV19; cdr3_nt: TGTGCCAGTAGCCCTAGGAACTATGGCTACACCTTC; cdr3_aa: CASSPRNYGYTF
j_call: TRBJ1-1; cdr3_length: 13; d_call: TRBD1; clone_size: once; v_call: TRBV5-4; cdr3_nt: TGTGCCAGCAGCCGTCTGACAGGGCCTGAAGCTTTCTTT; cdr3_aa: CASSRLTGPEAFF
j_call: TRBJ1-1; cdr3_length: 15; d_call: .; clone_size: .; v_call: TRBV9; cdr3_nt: TGTGCCAGCAGCCCCGCGCTCGGGGGGTCCACTGAAGCTTTCTTT; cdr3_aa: CASSPALGGSTEAFF
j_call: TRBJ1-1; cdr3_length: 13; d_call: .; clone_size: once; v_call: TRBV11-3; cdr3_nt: TGTGCCAGCAGCTTAGTTTCGAGCCCAGCGGCTTTCTTT; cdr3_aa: CASSLVSSPAAFF
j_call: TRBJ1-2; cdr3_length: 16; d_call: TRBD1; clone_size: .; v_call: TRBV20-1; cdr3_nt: TGCAGTGCTAGTGCTTGGGCAGGGGGTGATGACTATGGCTACACCTTC; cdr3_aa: CSASAWAGGDDYGYTF